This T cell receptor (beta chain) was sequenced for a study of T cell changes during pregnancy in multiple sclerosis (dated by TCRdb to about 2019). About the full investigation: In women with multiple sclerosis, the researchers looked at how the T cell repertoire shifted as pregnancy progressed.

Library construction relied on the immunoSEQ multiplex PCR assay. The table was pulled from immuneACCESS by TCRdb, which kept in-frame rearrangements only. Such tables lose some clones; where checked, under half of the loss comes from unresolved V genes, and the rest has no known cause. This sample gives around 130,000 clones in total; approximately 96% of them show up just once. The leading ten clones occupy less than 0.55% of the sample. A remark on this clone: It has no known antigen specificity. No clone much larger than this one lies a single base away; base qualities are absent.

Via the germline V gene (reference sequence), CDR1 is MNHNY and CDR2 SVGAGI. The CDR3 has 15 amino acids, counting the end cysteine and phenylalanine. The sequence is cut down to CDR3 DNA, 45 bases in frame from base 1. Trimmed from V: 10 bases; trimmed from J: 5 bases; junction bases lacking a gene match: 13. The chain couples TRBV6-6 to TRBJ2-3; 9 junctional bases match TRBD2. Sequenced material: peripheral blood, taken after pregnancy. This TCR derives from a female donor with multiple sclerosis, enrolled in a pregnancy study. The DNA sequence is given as TGTGCCACCTACTTTAGCGGGAGCCTCGTAGATACGCAGTATTTT. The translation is CATYFSGSLVDTQYF.